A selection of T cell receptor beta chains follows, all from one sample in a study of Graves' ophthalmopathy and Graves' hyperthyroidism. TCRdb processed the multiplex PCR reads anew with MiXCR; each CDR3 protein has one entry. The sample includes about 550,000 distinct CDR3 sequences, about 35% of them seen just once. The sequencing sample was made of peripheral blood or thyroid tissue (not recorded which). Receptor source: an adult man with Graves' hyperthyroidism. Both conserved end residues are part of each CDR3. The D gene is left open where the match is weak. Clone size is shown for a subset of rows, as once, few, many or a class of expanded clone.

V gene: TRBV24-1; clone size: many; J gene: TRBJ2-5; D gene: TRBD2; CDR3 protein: CATSDSTSGGAPSRETQYF; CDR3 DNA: TGTGCCACCAGTGATTCGACTAGCGGGGGGGCCCCTTCAAGAGAGACCCAGTACTTC
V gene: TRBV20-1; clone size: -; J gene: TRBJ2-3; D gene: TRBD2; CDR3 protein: CSAKRGGTQYF; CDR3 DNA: TGCAGTGCTAAAAGGGGAGGGACGCAGTATTTT
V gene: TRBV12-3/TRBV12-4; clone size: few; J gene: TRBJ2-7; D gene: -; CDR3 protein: CASSGGHLNPYEQYF; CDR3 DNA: TGTGCCAGCAGTGGGGGACACCTGAATCCCTACGAGCAGTACTTC
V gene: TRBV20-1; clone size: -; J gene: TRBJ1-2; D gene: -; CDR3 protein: CSARTQGGYTF; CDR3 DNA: TGCAGTGCCAGAACACAGGGTGGCTACACCTTC
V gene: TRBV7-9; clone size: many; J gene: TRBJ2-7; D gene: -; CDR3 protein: CASSLAGWVGEQYF; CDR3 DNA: TGTGCCAGCAGCTTAGCCGGTTGGGTGGGTGAGCAGTACTTC
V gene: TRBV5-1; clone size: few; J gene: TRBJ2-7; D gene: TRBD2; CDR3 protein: CASSWGRGLAESSYEQYF; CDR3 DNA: TGCGCCAGCAGCTGGGGCCGGGGACTAGCGGAAAGCTCCTACGAGCAGTACTTC
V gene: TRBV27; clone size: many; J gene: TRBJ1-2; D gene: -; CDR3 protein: CASLGQSGVGYTF; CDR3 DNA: TGTGCCAGCCTCGGACAGTCTGGGGTTGGCTACACCTTC
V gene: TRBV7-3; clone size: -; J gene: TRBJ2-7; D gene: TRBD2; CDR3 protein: CASSQLAGGIAYEQYF; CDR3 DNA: TGTGCCAGCAGTCAACTAGCGGGGGGCATTGCCTACGAGCAGTACTTC
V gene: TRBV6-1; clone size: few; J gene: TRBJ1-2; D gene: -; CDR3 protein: CANSGGRGGGYTF; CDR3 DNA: TGTGCCAACTCCGGGGGAAGGGGGGGTGGCTACACCTTC
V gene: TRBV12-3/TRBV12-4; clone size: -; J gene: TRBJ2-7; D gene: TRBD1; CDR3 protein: CASSLGTGLFYEQYF; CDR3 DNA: TGTGCCAGCAGTCTAGGGACAGGGTTGTTCTACGAGCAGTACTTC
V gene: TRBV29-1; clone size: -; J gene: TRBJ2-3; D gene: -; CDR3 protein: CSVSRVADTQYF; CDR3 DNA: TGCAGCGTTAGCAGGGTCGCAGATACGCAGTATTTT
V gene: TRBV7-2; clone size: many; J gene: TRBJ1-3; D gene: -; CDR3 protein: CASSSRAITGNTIYF; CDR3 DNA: TGTGCCAGCAGCTCGCGCGCAATTACTGGAAACACCATATATTTT
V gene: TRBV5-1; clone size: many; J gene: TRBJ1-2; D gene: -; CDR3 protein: CASSPTFGSGYTF; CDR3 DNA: TGCGCCAGCAGCCCAACGTTTGGGTCCGGCTACACCTTC
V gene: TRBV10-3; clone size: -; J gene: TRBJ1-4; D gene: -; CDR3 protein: CATSGEGGEKLFF; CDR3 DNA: TGTGCCACCTCAGGGGAGGGTGGTGAAAAACTGTTTTTT
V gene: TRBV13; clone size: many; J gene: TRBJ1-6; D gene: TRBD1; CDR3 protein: CASSLDGTGNSPLHF; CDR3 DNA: TGTGCCAGCAGCTTAGACGGGACAGGAAATTCACCCCTCCACTTT
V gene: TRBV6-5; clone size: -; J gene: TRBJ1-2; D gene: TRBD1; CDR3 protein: CASSYLEHRGLGDGYTF; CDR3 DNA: TGTGCCAGCAGTTACTTGGAGCACAGGGGGCTGGGGGATGGCTACACCTTC
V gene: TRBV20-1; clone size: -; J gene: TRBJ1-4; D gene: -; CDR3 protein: CSARGLSGLAPEKLFF; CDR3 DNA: TGCAGTGCTAGAGGGCTATCGGGACTCGCACCTGAAAAACTGTTTTTT
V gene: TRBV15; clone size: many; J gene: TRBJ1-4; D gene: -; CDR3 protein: CATSTKFKTGTRLGKLFF; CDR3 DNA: TGTGCCACCAGCACCAAGTTTAAGACCGGGACCCGATTGGGAAAACTGTTTTTT
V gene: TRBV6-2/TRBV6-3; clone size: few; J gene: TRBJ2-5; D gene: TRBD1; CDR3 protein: CASSGLSGQGRETQYF; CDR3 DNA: TGTGCCAGCAGCGGCTTGTCGGGACAGGGGAGGGAGACCCAGTACTTC
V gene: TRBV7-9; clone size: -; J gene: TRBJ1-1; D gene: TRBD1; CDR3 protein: CASSSRGRRLNTEAFF; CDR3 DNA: TGTGCCAGCAGCTCCAGGGGGCGACGACTGAACACTGAAGCTTTCTTT
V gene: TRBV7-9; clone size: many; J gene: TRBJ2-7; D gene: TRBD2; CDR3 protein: CASSHAGTSIRGEQYF; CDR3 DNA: TGTGCCAGCAGCCACGCCGGGACTAGCATCCGTGGCGAGCAGTACTTC
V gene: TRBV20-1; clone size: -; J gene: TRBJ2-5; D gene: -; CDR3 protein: CSAPRGGTDTQYF; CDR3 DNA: TGCAGTGCTCCCAGGGGGGGGACAGATACGCAGTACTTC
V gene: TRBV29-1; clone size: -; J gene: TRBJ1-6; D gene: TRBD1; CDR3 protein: CSVRRGQGNSPLHF; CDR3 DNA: TGCAGCGTACGTAGGGGACAGGGTAATTCACCCCTCCACTTT
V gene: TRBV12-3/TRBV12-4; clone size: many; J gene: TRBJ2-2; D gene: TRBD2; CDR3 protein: CASSFLAGGNTGELFF; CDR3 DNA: TGTGCCAGCAGTTTCCTAGCGGGAGGGAACACCGGGGAGCTGTTTTTT
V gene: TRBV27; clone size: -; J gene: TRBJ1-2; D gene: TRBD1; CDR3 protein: CASSLRRDRIGYTF; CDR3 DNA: TGTGCCAGCAGTTTAAGGAGGGACAGAATAGGCTACACCTTC
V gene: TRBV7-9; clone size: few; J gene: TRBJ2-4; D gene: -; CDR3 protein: CASSLTGIQYF; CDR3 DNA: TGTGCCAGCAGCTTAACGGGCATTCAGTACTTC
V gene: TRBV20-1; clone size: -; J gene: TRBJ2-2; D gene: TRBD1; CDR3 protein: CSATGQGFF; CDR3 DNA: TGCAGTGCCACGGGACAGGGGTTTTTT
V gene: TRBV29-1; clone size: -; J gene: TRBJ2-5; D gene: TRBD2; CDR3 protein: CSVETAGASPGTQYF; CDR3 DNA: TGCAGCGTTGAAACGGCGGGAGCTAGCCCAGGGACCCAGTACTTC
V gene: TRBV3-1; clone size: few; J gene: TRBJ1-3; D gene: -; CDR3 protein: CASSRAHTIYF; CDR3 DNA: TGTGCCAGCAGCCGCGCCCACACCATATATTTT
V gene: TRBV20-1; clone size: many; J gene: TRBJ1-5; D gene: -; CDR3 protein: CSAHRDNSNQPQHF; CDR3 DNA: TGCAGTGCTCATCGGGACAATAGCAATCAGCCCCAGCATTTT
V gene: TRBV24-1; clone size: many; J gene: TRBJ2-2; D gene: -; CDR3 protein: CATSGAGLNTGELFF; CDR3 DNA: TGTGCCACCAGTGGGGCAGGTCTGAACACCGGGGAGCTGTTTTTT
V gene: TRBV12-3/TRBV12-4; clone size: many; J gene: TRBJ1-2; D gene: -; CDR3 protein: CASNAWSGADGYKF; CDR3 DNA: TGTGCCAGCAATGCTTGGTCGGGTGCAGATGGCTACAAGTTC
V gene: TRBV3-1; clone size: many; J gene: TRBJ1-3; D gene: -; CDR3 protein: CASSQDTVNTIYF; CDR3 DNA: TGTGCCAGCAGCCAAGATACCGTGAACACCATATATTTT
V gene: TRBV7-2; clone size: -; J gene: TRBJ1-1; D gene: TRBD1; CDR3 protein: CASSLSDRGRAEAFF; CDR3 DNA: TGTGCCAGCAGCTTATCGGACAGGGGCCGCGCTGAAGCTTTCTTT
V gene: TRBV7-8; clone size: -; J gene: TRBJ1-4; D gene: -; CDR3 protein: CASNPQDRNNEKLFF; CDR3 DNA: TGTGCCAGCAATCCGCAGGACAGAAATAATGAAAAACTGTTTTTT
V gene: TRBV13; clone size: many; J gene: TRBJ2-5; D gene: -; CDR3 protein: CASSLMARRGRQETQYF; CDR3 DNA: TGTGCCAGCAGCTTAATGGCCCGGAGGGGGCGTCAAGAGACCCAGTACTTC
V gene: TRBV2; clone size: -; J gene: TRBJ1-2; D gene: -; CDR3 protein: CASGLGEPVPYGYTF; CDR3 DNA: TGTGCCAGCGGCCTGGGGGAACCGGTCCCATATGGCTACACCTTC
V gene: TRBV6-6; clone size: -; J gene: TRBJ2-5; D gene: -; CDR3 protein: CASSYSGAGVEETQYF; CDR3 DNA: TGTGCCAGCAGTTACTCGGGCGCCGGCGTGGAGGAGACCCAGTACTTC
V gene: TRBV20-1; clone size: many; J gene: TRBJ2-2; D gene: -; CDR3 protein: CSAEGTTGELFF; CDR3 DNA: TGCAGTGCTGAAGGGACCACCGGGGAGCTGTTTTTT
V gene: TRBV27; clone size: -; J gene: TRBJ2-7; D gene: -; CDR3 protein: CVSRHLPGEQYF; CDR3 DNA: TGTGTTTCCCGTCATCTCCCGGGAGAGCAGTACTTC
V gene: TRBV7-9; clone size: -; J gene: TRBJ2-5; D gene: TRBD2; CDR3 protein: CASSLSTGTSVTGEETQYF; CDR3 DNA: TGTGCCAGCAGCCTAAGCACCGGGACTAGCGTCACCGGGGAGGAGACCCAGTACTTC
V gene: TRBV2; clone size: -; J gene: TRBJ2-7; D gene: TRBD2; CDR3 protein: CASSDASGAFYEQYF; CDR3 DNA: TGTGCCAGCAGTGATGCTAGCGGAGCCTTCTACGAGCAGTACTTC